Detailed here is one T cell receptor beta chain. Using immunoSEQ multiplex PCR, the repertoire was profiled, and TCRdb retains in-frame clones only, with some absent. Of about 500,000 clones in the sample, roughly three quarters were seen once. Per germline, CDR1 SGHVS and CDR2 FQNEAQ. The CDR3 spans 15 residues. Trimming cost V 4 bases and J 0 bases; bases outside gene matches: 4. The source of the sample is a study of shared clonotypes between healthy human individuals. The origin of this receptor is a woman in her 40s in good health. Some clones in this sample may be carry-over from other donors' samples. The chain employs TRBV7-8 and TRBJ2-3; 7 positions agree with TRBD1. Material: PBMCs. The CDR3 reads CASSYGTASTDTQYF. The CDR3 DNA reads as TGTGCCAGCAGCTACGGGACAGCGAGCACAGATACGCAGTATTTT.